Sequencing of this T cell receptor beta chain was carried out in a study of human T cells and chemical hapten exposure (dated by TCRdb to 2020 to 2022). As for the study more broadly: For sensitization, 2% DPC in acetone was applied to a 2 cm by 2 cm area of upper inner arm skin. In alopecia patients, the study followed how the peripheral blood TCR repertoire changed in vivo over primary and secondary sensitization to diphenylcyclopropenone (DPC), a hapten. The libraries were sequenced as a pool, and the TCR yield per sample differed mostly because of small variations in library volumes within the pool. The patient cohort, mostly female, included alopecia areata with under or over 50% scalp involvement, alopecia totalis and alopecia universalis. Blood samples were taken from patients before sensitization (week 0) and then at 2, 6 and about 24 weeks after DPC sensitization. Throughout the study period of around 25 weeks, patients also received therapeutic DPC doses to the scalp every week. About 30 alopecia patients provided blood for TCR sequencing at one to four time points (pre-sensitization, 2, 6 and 24 weeks). Patch testing was performed on the upper back with Finn chambers containing 0.01% DPC, and the patch tests were scored after 6 days according to International Contact Dermatitis Research Group standards. Study-level results and caveats: Significantly more large CDR3 similarity clusters were formed by expanded TCRs than by pre-sensitization or healthy control sets, consistent with antigen-driven responses. Repeated subsampling changed both the strength of the expansion versus patch-test correlation and the threshold at which the correlation became significant. Patch test score was positively correlated with the number of PT1 expanded TCRs, with significance at thresholds 8, 16 and 32 but not at 4. The number of TCRs above 1 in 1000 frequency did not change with DPC sensitization; there was no evidence of global repertoire structure alterations. Alopecia, a presumed autoimmune disease, was present in all patients, so the immune response of the patients might differ from that of healthy individuals.

This clonotype occurred many times. Its specific antigen is unknown. No per-base quality is available; no much larger clone lies one base away. The library relied on RACE. TCRdb names NextSeq 500 as the instrument used. During library preparation, unique molecular identifiers were attached to individual cDNA molecules so that TCRs could be counted in a quantitative, reproducible way. Both TCR alpha and TCR beta chains were sequenced from each blood RNA sample. As for the original processing: A median of around 100,000 TCRs per sample was observed, with a range of about 20,000 to 700,000. The Decombinator software suite was used to annotate the V, J and CDR3 of the TCR reads. Every sample was subsampled to the same number of TCRs (28,000) for the PS versus PT1 abundance plots. TCRs were defined as expanded if absent before sensitization and observed at least eight times at the 2-week time point. Using fastp at Q25 and MiXCR, TCRdb reprocessed the public reads and kept productive beta chains. Records with the same CDR3 protein are collapsed into one entry carrying the most frequent genes and DNA. The V and J calls and clone size come from TCRdb's table, not from the authors' own analysis. The sample data list about 380,000 distinct CDR3 sequences, and roughly 6.3% of these were observed just once. Clones ranked in the top ten supply 4.5% to 6% of the sample.

This specimen's time point label, per the study, means: patch test 2, 6 weeks after DPC sensitization. According to the study, the label for this sample's treatment or condition signals: therapeutic diphenylcyclopropenone sensitization with weekly scalp DPC. At every patch-test visit, the blood draw took place before the patch test was put on. Patients were eligible if aged 18 to 70, diagnosed with alopecia and judged suitable for DPC therapy, and pregnant patients were excluded. Total RNA was extracted from unfractionated whole blood that had been collected in Tempus Blood RNA tubes. The receptor comes from a woman in her late teens or twenties with alopecia areata. Some clones in this sample may be carry-over from other donors' samples. Sequencing was performed on whole blood, taken in connection with sensitization to the hapten diphenylcyclopropenone (DPC).

CDR3 reads: CSAKKQTDNSPLHF. The DNA sequence reads TGCAGTGCTAAGAAACAGACGGATAATTCACCCCTCCACTTT. The chain couples TRBV20-1 to TRBJ1-6, with the D gene too uncertain to name. Reading the germline V gene (reference sequence) gives CDR1 DFQATT and CDR2 SNEGSKA. V and J are truncated by 4 bases and 5 bases respectively, leaving an intervening sequence of 12 bases. Counted from cysteine to phenylalanine, this CDR3 has 14 amino acids. The retained sequence is limited to the CDR3, 42 bases, with the frame set at the first base.